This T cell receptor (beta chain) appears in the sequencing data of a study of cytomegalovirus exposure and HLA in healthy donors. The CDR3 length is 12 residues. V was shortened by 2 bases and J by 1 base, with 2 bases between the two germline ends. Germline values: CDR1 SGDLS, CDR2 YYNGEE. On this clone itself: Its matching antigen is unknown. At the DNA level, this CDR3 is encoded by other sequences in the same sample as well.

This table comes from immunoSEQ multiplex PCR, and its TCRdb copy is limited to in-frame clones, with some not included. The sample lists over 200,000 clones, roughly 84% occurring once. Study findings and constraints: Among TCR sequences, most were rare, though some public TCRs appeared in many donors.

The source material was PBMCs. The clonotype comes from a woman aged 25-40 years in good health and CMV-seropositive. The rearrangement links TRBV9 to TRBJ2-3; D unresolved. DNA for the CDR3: TGTGCCAGCAGCGTCGGCACAGATACGCAGTATTTT. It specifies CASSVGTDTQYF.